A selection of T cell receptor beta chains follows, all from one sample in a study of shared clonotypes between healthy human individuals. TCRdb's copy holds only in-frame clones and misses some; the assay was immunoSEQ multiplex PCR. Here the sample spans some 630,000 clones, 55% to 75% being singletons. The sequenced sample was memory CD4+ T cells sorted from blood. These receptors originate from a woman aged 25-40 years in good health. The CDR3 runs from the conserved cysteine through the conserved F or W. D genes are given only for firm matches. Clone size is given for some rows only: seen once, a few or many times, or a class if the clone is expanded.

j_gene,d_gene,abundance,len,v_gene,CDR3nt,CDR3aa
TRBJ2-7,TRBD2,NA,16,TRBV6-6,TGTGCCAGCAGGCCATCGACTAGCGGGGGTCTTTACGAGCAGTACTTC,CASRPSTSGGLYEQYF
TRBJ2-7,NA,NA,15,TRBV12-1,TGTGCCAGCAGCTTCGGGACAGGGGGCTGGTACGAGCAGTACTTC,CASSFGTGGWYEQYF
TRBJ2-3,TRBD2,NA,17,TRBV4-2,TGTGCCAGCAGCCAAGAAACCGGGACTAGCGGGGAAGATACGCAGTATTTT,CASSQETGTSGEDTQYF
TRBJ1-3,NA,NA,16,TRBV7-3,TGTGCCAGCAGCGCGTCGGGTACGAGCTCTGGAAACACCATATATTTT,CASSASGTSSGNTIYF
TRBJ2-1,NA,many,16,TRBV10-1,TGCGCCAGCAGTGAGACCGGGACACACTCCTACAATGAGCAGTTCTTC,CASSETGTHSYNEQFF
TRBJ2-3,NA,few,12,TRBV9,TGTGCCAGCGGAGTGCAAGGAGGTACGCAGTATTTT,CASGVQGGTQYF
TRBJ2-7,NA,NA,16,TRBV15,TGTGCCACCAGCAGAGATCGTTCCCAGGGCAACTACGAGCAGTACTTC,CATSRDRSQGNYEQYF
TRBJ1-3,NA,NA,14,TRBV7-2,TGTGCCAGCAGCTTAGGGCACTCTGGAAACACCATATATTTT,CASSLGHSGNTIYF
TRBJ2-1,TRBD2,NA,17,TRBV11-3,TGTGCCAGCAGCAAGGAGGGTGGGACTAGTAGTTCAAATGAGCAGTTCTTC,CASSKEGGTSSSNEQFF
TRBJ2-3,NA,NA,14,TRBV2,TGTGCCAGCAGTGTGTCGACGGAGGAAGATACGCAGTATTTT,CASSVSTEEDTQYF
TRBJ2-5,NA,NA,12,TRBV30,TGTGCCTGGAGTGTACTCCGGGAGACCCAGTACTTC,CAWSVLRETQYF
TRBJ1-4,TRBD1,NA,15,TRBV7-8,TGTGCCAGCAGTTCTGACAGGGTCGGTGGTGAAAAACTGTTTTTT,CASSSDRVGGEKLFF
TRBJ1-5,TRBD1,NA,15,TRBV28,TGTGCCAGCAGTTTTGGGACAGCATTCAATCAGCCCCAGCATTTT,CASSFGTAFNQPQHF